This T cell receptor beta chain was profiled in a study of vaccination effects on CD4 cells after COVID-19. The overall study: Late post-vaccine samples came at days +241, +227 and +161 respectively. Wells of 1.5 million to 2 million PBMC each were grown with about 9.8 IU/ml IL-2 and around 10 ug/ml peptides. Study results and limitations: Spike-reactive clones present post-vaccine in convalescents were predominantly new vaccine-induced clones.

Per the germline V gene, CDR1 is LNHDA and CDR2 is SQIVND (reference sequence). This CDR3 comprises 15 residues. Germline trimming cut 5 bases from V and 6 bases from J; bases unmatched to any gene: 7. Culture lasted about ten days before CD4+ T cell isolation. It was between March and December 2020 that the person had a SARS-CoV-2 infection confirmed by PCR. Participants completed two doses of the BNT162b2 or mRNA-1273 vaccine. Half-medium changes using IL-2 medium occurred on days 3 and 7. Regarding this clone: Antigen: not known.

Sequencing was performed with immunoSEQ multiplex PCR; in TCRdb, only in-frame clones are kept and a portion is missing. This sample has over 35,000 clones, with less than 85% found just once. Sample: CD4+ T cells from PBMCs cultured without peptide, taken after COVID-19 vaccination. The clonotype was recovered from a human donor who had a prior SARS-CoV-2 infection. V gene TRBV19 combines with J gene TRBJ2-7, with 13 bases matching TRBD2. Written as DNA, the CDR3 is TGTGCCAGTAGTTCCCAGGGACTAGCGGGACTCGAGCAGTACTTC. Translation: CASSSQGLAGLEQYF.